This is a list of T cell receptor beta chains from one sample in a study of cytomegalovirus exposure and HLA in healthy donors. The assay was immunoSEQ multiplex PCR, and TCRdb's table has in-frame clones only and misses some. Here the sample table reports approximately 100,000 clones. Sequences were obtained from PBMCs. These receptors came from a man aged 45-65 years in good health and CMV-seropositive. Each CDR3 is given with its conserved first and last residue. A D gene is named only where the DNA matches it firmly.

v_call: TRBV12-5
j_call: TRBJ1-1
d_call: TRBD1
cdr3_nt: TGTGCTAGTGGTTTGGGACAGGGGCTAAACACTGAAGCTTTCTTT
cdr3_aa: CASGLGQGLNTEAFF

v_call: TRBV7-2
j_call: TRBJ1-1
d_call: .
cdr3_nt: TGTGCCAGCAGCTTAGCGGCCGGTCTTGAGGGCACTGAAGCTTTCTTT
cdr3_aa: CASSLAAGLEGTEAFF

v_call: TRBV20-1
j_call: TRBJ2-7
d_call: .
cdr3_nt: TGCAGTGCTACCCCAGGGGACGAGCAGTACTTC
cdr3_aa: CSATPGDEQYF

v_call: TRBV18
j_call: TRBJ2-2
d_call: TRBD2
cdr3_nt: TGTGCCAGCTCACTTATGCGACTAGCGAATACCGGGGAGCTGTTTTTT
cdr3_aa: CASSLMRLANTGELFF

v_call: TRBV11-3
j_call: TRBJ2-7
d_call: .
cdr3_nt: TGTGCCAGCAGCCCCGGGCAGGGTTACGAGCAGTACTTC
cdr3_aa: CASSPGQGYEQYF

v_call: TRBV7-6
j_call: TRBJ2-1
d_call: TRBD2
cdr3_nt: TGTGCCAGCAGCCCCCTGGTGCGGGAGAATCCCAATGAGCAGTTCTTC
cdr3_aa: CASSPLVRENPNEQFF

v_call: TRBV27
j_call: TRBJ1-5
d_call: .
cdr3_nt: TGTGCCAGCAGTATCAGGTACAATCAGCCCCAGCATTTT
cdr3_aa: CASSIRYNQPQHF

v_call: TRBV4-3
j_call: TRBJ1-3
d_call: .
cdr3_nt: TGCGCCAGCAGTCTCGACAGAGGAAACACCATATATTTT
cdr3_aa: CASSLDRGNTIYF

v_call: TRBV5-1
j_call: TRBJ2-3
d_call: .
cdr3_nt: TGCGCCAGCACTTTGGAGGGGACCGATACGCAGTATTTT
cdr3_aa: CASTLEGTDTQYF

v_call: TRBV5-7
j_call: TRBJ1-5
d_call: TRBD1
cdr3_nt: TGTGCCAGCAGCTTTCTGAAGACAGGGGCCAATCAGCCCCAGCATTTT
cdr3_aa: CASSFLKTGANQPQHF

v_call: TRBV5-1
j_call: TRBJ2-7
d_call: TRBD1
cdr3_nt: TGCGCCAGCAGCTTGGGGTCCGGGACAGGGACCGAGCAGTACTTC
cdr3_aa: CASSLGSGTGTEQYF

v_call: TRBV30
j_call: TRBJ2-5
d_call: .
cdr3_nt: TGTGCCTGGAGTCCCGCGGGACTCGAAGAGACCCAGTACTTC
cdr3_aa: CAWSPAGLEETQYF

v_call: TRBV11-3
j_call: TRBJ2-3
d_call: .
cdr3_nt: TGTGCCAGCAGCGTCCAAGCCTTCTCGGCGCAGTATTTT
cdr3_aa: CASSVQAFSAQYF

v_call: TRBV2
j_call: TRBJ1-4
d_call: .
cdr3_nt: TGTGTCTCCAGCAATCCCTTGATTAAGGGGTCTTGGGAAAAACTGTTTTTT
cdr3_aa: CVSSNPLIKGSWEKLFF

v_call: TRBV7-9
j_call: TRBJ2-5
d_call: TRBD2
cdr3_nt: TGTGCCAGCAGCTTAGGGACTAGCGGGAGGCCACAAGAGACCCAGTACTTC
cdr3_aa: CASSLGTSGRPQETQYF

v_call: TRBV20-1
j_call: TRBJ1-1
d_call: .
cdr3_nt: TGCAGTGCTATAGGGGCTGAAGCTTTCTTT
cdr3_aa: CSAIGAEAFF

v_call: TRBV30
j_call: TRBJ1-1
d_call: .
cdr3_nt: TGTGCCTGGAGTGACTTTGAGGGCACTGAAGCTTTCTTT
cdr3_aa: CAWSDFEGTEAFF

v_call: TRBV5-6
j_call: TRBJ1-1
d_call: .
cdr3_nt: TGTGCCAGCAGCTTTCGTACGCGAGTCGAAGCTTTCTTT
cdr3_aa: CASSFRTRVEAFF

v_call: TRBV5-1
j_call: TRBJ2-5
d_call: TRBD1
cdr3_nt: TGCGCCAGCAGCTTGTCCAGGGGGAGACAAGAGACCCAGTACTTC
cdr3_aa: CASSLSRGRQETQYF

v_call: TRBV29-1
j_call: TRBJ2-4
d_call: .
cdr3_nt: TGCAGCGTTGAAGAGGGGGGGGGCGCTACCAAAAACATTCAGTACTTC
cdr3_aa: CSVEEGGGATKNIQYF

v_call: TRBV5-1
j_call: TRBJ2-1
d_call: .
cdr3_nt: TGCGCCAGCAGCCGGGAGAGCGGCGCCTACAATGAGCAGTTCTTC
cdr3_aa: CASSRESGAYNEQFF

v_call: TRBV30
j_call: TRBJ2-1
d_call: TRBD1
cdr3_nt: TGTGCCTGGACTCCGGGACAGGGTAATGAGCAGTTCTTC
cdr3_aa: CAWTPGQGNEQFF

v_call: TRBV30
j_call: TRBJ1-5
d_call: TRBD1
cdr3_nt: TGTGCCTGGAGCCGGACAGGCTTGAATCAGCCCCAGCATTTT
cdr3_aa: CAWSRTGLNQPQHF

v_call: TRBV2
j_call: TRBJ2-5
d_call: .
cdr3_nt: TGTGCCAACCTACGAGGAGAGACCCAGTACTTC
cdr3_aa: CANLRGETQYF

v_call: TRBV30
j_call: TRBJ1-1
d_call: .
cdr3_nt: TGTGCCTGGAGTACAGGGTTCATGAACACTGAAGCTTTCTTT
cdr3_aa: CAWSTGFMNTEAFF

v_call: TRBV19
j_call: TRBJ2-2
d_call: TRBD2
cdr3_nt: TGTGCCAGTAGTATTTTGCCTAGCGGGGGAGACACCGGGGAGCTGTTTTTT
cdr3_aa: CASSILPSGGDTGELFF

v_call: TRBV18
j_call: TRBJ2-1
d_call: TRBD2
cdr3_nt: TGTGCCAGCTCACCCCCGGCTAGCGGGAGGACTGAGCAGTTCTTC
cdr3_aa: CASSPPASGRTEQFF

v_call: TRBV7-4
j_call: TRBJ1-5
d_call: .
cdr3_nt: TGTGCCAGCAGCTGGGGGGGTCCGAATCAGCCCCAGCATTTT
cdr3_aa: CASSWGGPNQPQHF

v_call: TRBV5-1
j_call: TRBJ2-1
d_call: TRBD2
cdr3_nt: TGCGCCAGCAGCCCCTTAGCGGGAGGATCCGCACGCAATGAGCAGTTCTTC
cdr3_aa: CASSPLAGGSARNEQFF

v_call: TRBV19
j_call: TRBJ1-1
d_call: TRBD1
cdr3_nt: TGTGCCAGTAGTTCCCAGACAGGGCGGTGGACTGAAGCTTTCTTT
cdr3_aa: CASSSQTGRWTEAFF

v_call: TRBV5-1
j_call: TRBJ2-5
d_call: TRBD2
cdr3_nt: TGCGCCAGCAGTCCTGGACTAGCGGGAGGGGGGGAGACCCAGTACTTC
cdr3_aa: CASSPGLAGGGETQYF

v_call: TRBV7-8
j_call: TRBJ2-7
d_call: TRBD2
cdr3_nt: TGTGCCAGCAGCCCCCCTCGGACTAGCGGTTTCTACGAGCAGTACTTC
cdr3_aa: CASSPPRTSGFYEQYF

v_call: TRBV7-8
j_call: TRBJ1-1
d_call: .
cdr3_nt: TGTGCCAGCAGCTCCGACCGGGGAAATACTGAAGCTTTCTTT
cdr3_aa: CASSSDRGNTEAFF

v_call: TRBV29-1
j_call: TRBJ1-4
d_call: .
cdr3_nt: TGCAGCGTTGTACAGTCAAATGAAAAACTGTTTTTT
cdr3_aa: CSVVQSNEKLFF

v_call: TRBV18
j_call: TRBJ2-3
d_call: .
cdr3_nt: TGTGCCAGCTCACCAGGGCTGGTTTCCTCTAGCACAGATACGCAGTATTTT
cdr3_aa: CASSPGLVSSSTDTQYF

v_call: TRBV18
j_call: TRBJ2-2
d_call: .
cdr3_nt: TGTGCCAGCTCTCGTTCTTTGGCGGGCTCATCCCCCGGGGAGCTGTTTTTT
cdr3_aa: CASSRSLAGSSPGELFF

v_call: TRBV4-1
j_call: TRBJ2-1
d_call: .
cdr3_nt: TGCGCCAGCAGCCAAGATTTCGACGTCGGGGGAACCTACAATGAGCAGTTCTTC
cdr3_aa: CASSQDFDVGGTYNEQFF

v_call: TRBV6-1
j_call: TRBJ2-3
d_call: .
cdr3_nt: TGTGCCAGCACCGAGGGATATACGCAGTATTTT
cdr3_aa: CASTEGYTQYF

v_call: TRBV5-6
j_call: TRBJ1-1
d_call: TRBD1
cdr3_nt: TGTGCCAGCAGCTACAGGGGAACTGAAGCTTTCTTT
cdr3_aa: CASSYRGTEAFF

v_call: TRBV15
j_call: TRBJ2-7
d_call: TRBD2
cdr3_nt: TGTGCCACCAGCAGAGATCGAGTAGCGGGGGACTACGAGCAGTACTTC
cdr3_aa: CATSRDRVAGDYEQYF

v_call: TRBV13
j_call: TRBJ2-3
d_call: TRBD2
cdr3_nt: TGTGCCAGCAGCTTATCGGGCGGGAGTGGAGTTTTGGATACGCAGTATTTT
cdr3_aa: CASSLSGGSGVLDTQYF

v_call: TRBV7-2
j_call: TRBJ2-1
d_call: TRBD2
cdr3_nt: TGTGCCAGCAGCTTAGTGACTAGCGGGAGTAGGGAGCAGTTCTTC
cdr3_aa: CASSLVTSGSREQFF

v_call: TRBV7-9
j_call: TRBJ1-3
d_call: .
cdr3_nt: TGTGCCAGCAGCTTAGGCGCGGGAGGAACCATCTCTGGAAACACCATATATTTT
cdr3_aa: CASSLGAGGTISGNTIYF

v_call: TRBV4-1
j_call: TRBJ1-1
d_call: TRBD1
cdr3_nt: TGCGCCAGCAGCCGACAGGGATGGACTGAAGCTTTCTTT
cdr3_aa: CASSRQGWTEAFF

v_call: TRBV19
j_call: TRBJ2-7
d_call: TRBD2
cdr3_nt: TGTGCCTCCTCGAGACTAGCTGATTACGAGCAGTACTTC
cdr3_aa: CASSRLADYEQYF

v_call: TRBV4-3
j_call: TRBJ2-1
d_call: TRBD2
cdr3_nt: TGCGCCAGCAGCCTGGCTGCGGGAGGGCCCGAGGATGAGCAGTTCTTC
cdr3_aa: CASSLAAGGPEDEQFF

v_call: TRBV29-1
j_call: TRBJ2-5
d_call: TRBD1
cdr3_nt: TGCAGCGCTAGAGCCGGGACAGTTGGTTTACAGACCCAGTACTTC
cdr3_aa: CSARAGTVGLQTQYF

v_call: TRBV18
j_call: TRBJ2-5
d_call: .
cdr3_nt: TGTGCCAGCTCAAAGCGGGCCCAAGAGACCCAGTACTTC
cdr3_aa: CASSKRAQETQYF

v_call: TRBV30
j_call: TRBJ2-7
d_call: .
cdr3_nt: TGTGCCTGGAGTACAACGAGGAACCGAGAATACGAGCAGTACTTC
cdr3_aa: CAWSTTRNREYEQYF

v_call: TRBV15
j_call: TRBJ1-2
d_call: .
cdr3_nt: TGTGCCACCAGCAGGGGGGACTCAGGCTACACCTTC
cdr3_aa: CATSRGDSGYTF

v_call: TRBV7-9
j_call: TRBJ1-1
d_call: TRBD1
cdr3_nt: TGTGCCAGCAGCCTAACACAGGGGAGGACGGCTGAAGCTTTCTTT
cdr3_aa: CASSLTQGRTAEAFF

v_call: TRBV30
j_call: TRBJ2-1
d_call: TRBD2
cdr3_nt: TGTGCCTGGCTCTCCAGGGAGACGGGGGGCAATGAGCAGTTCTTC
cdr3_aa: CAWLSRETGGNEQFF

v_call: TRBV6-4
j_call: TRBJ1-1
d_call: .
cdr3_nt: TGTGCCAGCAGTGGGGAAGGGGTAGACACTGAAGCTTTCTTT
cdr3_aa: CASSGEGVDTEAFF

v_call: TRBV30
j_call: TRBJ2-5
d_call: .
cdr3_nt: TGTGCCTGGGGCTGGACTGGCCAAGAGACCCAGTACTTC
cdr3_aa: CAWGWTGQETQYF

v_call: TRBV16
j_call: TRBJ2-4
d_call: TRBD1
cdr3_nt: TGTGCCAGCAGCCCCGAGGTCGGGACAGGGAAAAACATTCAGTACTTC
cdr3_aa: CASSPEVGTGKNIQYF

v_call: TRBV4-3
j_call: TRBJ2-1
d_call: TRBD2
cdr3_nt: TGCGCCAGCAGCCAAGGAGCGGGAGGGTCCTACAATGAGCAGTTCTTC
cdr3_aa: CASSQGAGGSYNEQFF

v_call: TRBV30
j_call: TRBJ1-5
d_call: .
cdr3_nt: TGTGCCTGGAGTGGACACGTCAATCAGCCCCAGCATTTT
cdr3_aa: CAWSGHVNQPQHF

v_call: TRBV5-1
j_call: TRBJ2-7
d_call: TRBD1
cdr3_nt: TGCGCCAGCAGCTTGGGGGGACAGGGTTCGGCCTACGAGCAGTACTTC
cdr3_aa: CASSLGGQGSAYEQYF

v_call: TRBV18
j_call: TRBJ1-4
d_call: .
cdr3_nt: TGTGCCAGCTCACCACGTTCGGGGTCGGATGAAAAACTGTTTTTT
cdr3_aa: CASSPRSGSDEKLFF

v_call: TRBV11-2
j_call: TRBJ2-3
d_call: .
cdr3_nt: TGTGCCAGCAGCTTAGATACCGACTTAAATACGCAGTATTTT
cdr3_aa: CASSLDTDLNTQYF